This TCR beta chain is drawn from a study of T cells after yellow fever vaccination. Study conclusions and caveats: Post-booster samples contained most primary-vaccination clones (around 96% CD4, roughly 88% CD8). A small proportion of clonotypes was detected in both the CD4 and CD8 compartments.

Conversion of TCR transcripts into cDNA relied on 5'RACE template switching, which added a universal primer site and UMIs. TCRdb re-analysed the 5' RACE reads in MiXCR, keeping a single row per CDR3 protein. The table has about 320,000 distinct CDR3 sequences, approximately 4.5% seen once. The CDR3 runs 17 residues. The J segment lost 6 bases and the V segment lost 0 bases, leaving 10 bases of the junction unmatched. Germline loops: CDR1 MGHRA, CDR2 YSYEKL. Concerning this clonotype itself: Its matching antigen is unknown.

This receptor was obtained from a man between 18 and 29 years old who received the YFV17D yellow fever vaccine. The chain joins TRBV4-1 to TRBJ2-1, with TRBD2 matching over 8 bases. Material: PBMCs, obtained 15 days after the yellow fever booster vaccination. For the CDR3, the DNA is TGCGCCAGCAGCCAAGAGAGGACTAGCTTTCTCGGCAATGAGCAGTTCTTC. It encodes CASSQERTSFLGNEQFF.